This T cell receptor beta chain was captured by sequencing in a study of shared clonotypes between healthy human individuals. The data were produced by immunoSEQ multiplex PCR, yet TCRdb's version contains in-frame clones alone and is incomplete. This table has millions of clones, more than 85% appearing once. V was cut by 4 bases and J by 6 bases, with 16 bases left in between. Per germline, CDR1 SGHNT and CDR2 YYREEE (reference sequence). This CDR3 has 15 residues. The chain couples TRBV5-4 to TRBJ2-2; perhaps TRBD2 as D (6 bases). Sequencing was done on a sample of naive CD4+ T cells from PBMCs. Subset reported: CD45RA+ positively selected. This receptor was taken from a man younger than 30 in good health. Some clones in this sample may be carry-over from other donors' samples. In DNA, the CDR3 is TGTGCCAGCAGCCCCCCCGGGAGTACCGCCGGGGAGCTGTTTTTT. It specifies CASSPPGSTAGELFF.